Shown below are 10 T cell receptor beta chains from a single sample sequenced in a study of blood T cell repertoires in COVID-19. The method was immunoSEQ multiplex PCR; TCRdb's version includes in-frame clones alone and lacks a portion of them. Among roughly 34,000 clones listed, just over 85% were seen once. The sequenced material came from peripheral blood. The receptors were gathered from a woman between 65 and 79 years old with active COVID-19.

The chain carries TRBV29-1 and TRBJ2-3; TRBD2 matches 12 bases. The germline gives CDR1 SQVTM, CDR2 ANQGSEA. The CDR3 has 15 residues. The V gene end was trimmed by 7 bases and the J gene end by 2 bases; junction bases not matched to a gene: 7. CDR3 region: CSGTGLAGTTDTQYF. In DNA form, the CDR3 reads TGCAGCGGGACCGGACTAGCGGGGACCACAGATACGCAGTATTTT.

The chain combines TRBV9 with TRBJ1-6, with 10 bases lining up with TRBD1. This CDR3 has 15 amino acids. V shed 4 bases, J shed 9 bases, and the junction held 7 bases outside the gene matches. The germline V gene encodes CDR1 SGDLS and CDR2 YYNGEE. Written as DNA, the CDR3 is TGTGCCAGCAGCCCTCGACAGGGGGCTCTTTCACCCCTCCACTTT. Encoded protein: CASSPRQGALSPLHF.

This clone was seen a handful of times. The CDR3 region is CASSLLAGAQYF. The CDR3 DNA follows: TGCGCCAGCAGCCTACTAGCGGGGGCGCAGTATTTT. V and J are TRBV4-1 and TRBJ2-3, with TRBD2 identical over 11 bases. With 4 bases clipped from V and 10 bases from J, the junction kept 1 base outside the gene matches. The CDR3 runs to 12 residues. CDR1 MGHRA and CDR2 YSYEKL come from the germline V gene.

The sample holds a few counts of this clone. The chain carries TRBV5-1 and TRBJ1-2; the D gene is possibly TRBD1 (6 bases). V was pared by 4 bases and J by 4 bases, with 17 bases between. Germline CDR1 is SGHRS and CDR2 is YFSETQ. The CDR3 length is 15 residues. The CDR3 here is CASSPQTGILYGYTF. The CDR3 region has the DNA TGCGCCAGCAGCCCCCAGACAGGTATTCTCTATGGCTACACCTTC.

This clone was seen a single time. CDR3 loop: CASGLVLDSGTDTQYF. In nucleotides, the CDR3 is TGTGCTAGTGGTTTGGTCCTGGACAGTGGCACAGATACGCAGTATTTT. The chain uses TRBV12-5 and TRBJ2-3; a weak D match, TRBD1 (6 bases). Trimming left V 0 bases short and J 1 base short, with 11 bases between. Germline V CDR1 and CDR2: LGHNT, FRNRAP. The CDR3 covers 16 residues.

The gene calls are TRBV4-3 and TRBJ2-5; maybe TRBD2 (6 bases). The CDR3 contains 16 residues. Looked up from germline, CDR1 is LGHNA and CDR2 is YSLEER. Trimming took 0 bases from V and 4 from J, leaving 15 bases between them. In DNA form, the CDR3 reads TGCGCCAGCAGCCAAGACGGGGGTAGCAGGCGAGAGACCCAGTACTTC. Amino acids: CASSQDGGSRRETQYF.

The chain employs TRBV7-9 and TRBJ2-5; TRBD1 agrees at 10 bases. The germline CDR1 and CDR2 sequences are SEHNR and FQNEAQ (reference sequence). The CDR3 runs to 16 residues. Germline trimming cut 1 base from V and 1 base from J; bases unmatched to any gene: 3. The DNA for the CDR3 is TGTGCCAGCAGCTTAGGGGGACAGGGGATCCAAGAGACCCAGTACTTC. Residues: CASSLGGQGIQETQYF.

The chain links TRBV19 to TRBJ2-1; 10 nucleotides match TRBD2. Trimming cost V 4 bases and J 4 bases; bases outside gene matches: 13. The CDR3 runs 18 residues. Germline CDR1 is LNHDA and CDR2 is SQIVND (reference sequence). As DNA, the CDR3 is TGTGCCAGTAGTAAACCCCCGGGACTAGCGACTCCTTACAATGAGCAGTTCTTC. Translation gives CASSKPPGLATPYNEQFF.

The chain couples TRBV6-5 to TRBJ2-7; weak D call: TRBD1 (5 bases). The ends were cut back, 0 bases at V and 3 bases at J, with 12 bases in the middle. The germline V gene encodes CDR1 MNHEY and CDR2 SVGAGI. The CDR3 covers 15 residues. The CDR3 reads CASSYSGAGFYEQYF. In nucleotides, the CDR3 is TGTGCCAGCAGTTACTCAGGGGCTGGGTTCTACGAGCAGTACTTC.

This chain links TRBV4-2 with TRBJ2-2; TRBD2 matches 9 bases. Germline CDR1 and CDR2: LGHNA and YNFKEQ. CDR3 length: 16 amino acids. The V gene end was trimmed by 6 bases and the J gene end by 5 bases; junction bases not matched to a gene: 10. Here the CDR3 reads CASSRRGGAETGELFF. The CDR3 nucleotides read TGTGCCAGCAGTCGGCGCGGGGGGGCGGAAACCGGGGAGCTGTTTTTT.